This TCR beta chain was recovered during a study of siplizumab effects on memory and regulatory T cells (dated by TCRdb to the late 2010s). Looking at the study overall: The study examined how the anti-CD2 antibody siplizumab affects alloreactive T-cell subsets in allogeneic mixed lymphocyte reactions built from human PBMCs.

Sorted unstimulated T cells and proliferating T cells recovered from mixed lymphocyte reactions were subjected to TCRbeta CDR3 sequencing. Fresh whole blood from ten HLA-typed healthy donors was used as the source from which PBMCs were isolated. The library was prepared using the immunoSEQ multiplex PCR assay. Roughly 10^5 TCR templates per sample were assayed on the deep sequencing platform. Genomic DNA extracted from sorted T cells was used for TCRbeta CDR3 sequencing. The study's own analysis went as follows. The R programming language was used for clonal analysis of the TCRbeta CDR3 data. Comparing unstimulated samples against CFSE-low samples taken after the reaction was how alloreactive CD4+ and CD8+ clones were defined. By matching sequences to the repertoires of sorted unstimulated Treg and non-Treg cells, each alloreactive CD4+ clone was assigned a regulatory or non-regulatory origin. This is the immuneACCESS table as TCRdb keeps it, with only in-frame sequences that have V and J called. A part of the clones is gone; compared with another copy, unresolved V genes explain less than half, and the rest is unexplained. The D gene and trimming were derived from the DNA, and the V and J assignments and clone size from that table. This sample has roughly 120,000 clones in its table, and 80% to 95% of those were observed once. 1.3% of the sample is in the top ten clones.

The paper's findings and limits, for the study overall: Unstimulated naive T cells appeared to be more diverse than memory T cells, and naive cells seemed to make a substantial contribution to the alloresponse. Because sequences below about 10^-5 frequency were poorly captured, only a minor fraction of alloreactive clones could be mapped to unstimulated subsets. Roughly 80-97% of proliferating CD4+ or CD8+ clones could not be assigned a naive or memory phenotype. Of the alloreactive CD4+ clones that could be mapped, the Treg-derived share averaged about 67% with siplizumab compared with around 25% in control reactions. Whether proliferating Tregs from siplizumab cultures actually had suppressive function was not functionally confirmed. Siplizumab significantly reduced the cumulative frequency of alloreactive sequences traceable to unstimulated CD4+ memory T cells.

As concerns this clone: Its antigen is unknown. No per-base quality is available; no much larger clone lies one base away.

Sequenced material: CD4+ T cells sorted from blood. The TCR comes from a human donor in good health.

The DNA is as follows: TGTGCCAGCAGCCACAGGGGCACAGATACGCAGTATTTT. Its translation is CASSHRGTDTQYF. The rearrangement joined TRBV11-3 to TRBJ2-3, and perhaps TRBD1 as D gene, on 6 matching bases. Inclusive of the bounding cysteine and phenylalanine, the CDR3 is 13 residues long. Only CDR3 DNA is held: 39 bases, read in frame from base 1. V and J are truncated by 5 bases and 1 base respectively, leaving an intervening sequence of 7 bases. Sequences SGHNT (CDR1) and YENEEA (CDR2) are obtained from the germline V gene. With the rest looked up from the reference TRBV11-3 and TRBJ2-3 genes rather than sequenced, the full variable domain is EAGVVQSPRYKIIEKKQPVAFWCNPISGHNTLYWYLQNLGQGPELLIRYENEEAVDDSQLPKDRFSAERLKGVDSTLKIQPAELGDSAVYLCASSHRGTDTQYFGPGTRLTVL.